The 17 T cell receptor beta chains below were found in one sample sequenced in a study of T-cell memory formation after mild COVID-19 (dated by TCRdb to about 2021). The library relied on 5' RACE. The sample was run on an Illumina NovaSeq 6000. The public reads were reanalyzed by TCRdb: fastp trimming at Q25, MiXCR alignment, in-frame beta chains only. Rows matching on CDR3 protein sequence are summarized as one entry with the most common DNA and genes. The sample data list hundreds of thousands of distinct CDR3 sequences, and around a sixth of these were observed just once. The ten most abundant clones make up around an eighth of the sample. The sequenced sample consisted of PBMCs or a T cell subset sorted from them (not recorded which). The receptors shown here come from an adult woman who had mild COVID-19 (a few samples of this study predate the infection). The sample titles of this study are shuffled in the database, so cell type and time point are left out; the donor was told from shared clones.

The chain has TRBV5-5 and TRBJ2-6; D perhaps matches TRBD2 (6 bases). Trimming cost V 2 bases and J 2 bases, with 14 bases left between them. CDR1 SGHKS and CDR2 YYEKEE come from the germline V gene (reference sequence). The CDR3 is 17 amino acids. CDR3 loop: CASSFFPGVPGANVLTF. The CDR3 coding sequence is TGTGCCAGCAGCTTTTTTCCGGGAGTGCCTGGGGCCAACGTCCTGACTTTC.

This clonotype was observed a handful of times. The genes are TRBV12-3 or TRBV12-4 and TRBJ1-4; D perhaps matches TRBD1 (6 bases). CDR3 size: 15 residues. V dropped 5 bases and J dropped 2 bases, with 12 bases sitting between them. The CDR3 is CASSLGQPTNEKLFF. The CDR3 DNA sequence: TGTGCCAGCAGTCTTGGACAGCCCACTAATGAAAAACTGTTTTTT.

This chain uses TRBV29-1 with TRBJ1-1; D is possibly TRBD1 (5 bases). The CDR3 is 11 amino acids. Germline V CDR1 and CDR2: SQVTM, ANQGSEA. Trimming took off 1 base at V and 11 bases at J, with 11 bases between the two ends. The CDR3 nucleotides are TGCAGCGTTGAAGCGGGACCCTATGCTTTCTTT. Its translation is CSVEAGPYAFF.

V gene TRBV6-2 or TRBV6-3 combines with J gene TRBJ1-1, with TRBD1 identical over 10 bases. CDR1 is MNHEY and CDR2 is SVGEGT in the germline V gene. CDR3 length: 14 amino acids. Trimming cost V 0 bases and J 11 bases; bases outside gene matches: 6. The chain's CDR3 is CASSYSRDRGGAFF. The CDR3 DNA follows: TGTGCCAGCAGTTACTCCCGGGACAGGGGAGGGGCTTTCTTT.

This clonotype was observed at least ten times. The chain combines TRBV12-3 or TRBV12-4 with TRBJ2-2; TRBD1 might be the D (5 bases). The CDR3 consists of 14 residues. Trimming cost V 7 bases and J 5 bases, with 14 bases left between them. The CDR3 nucleotides are TGTGCCAGCACCCCAGGGAAGATTACCGGGGAGCTGTTTTTT. It specifies CASTPGKITGELFF.

This clonotype was seen a few times. The J gene is TRBJ2-7, the V gene TRBV20-1, with D unresolved. V was clipped by 5 bases and J by 4 bases, with 12 bases between them. The CDR3 runs 12 residues. Per the germline V gene, CDR1 is DFQATT and CDR2 is SNEGSKA (reference sequence). CDR3 sequence (DNA): TGCAGTGCTCCCCGCGACCATTACGAGCAGTACTTC. This sequence encodes CSAPRDHYEQYF.

This clonotype was picked up a small number of times. The chain employs TRBV20-1 and TRBJ2-2; D is ambiguous. Germline V gene sequence: CDR1 DFQATT, CDR2 SNEGSKA (reference sequence). V lost 2 bases, J lost 0 bases, and 7 bases lay in between. The CDR3 consists of 14 residues. Written as DNA, the CDR3 is TGCAGTGCTAGACCCTACACGAACACCGGGGAGCTGTTTTTT. Encoded protein: CSARPYTNTGELFF.

V gene TRBV6-2 or TRBV6-3 combines with J gene TRBJ2-2; D unresolved. This CDR3 region has 18 residues. Trimming cost V 7 bases and J 1 base, with 22 bases left between them. Germline lookup yields CDR1 MNHEY and CDR2 SVGEGT. The CDR3 protein is CASKSYPGPTWNTGELFF. The CDR3 region has the DNA TGTGCCAGCAAGAGCTATCCTGGACCGACGTGGAACACCGGGGAGCTGTTTTTT.

The chain joins TRBV20-1 to TRBJ2-7; D possibly corresponds to TRBD1 (5 bases). Germline loops: CDR1 DFQATT, CDR2 SNEGSKA (reference sequence). The V end was cut by 6 bases, the J end by 3 bases, with 15 bases between. CDR3 length: 13 residues. The chain's CDR3 is CSARRADSYEQYF. The CDR3 DNA reads as TGCAGTGCCAGAAGGGCCGACAGCTACGAGCAGTACTTC.

This clonotype was found a few times. The J gene is TRBJ1-5, the V gene TRBV6-2 or TRBV6-3; D is unclear. Germline CDR1 and CDR2: MNHEY and SVGEGT. This CDR3 contains 13 residues. Trimming stripped 6 bases from V and 7 bases from J, with 13 bases between. The CDR3 region has the DNA TGTGCCAGCAGGACAAGTTATCAACAGCCCCAGCATTTT. Amino acids: CASRTSYQQPQHF.

The chain links TRBV4-3 to TRBJ2-2; TRBD1 or TRBD2 may be the D gene (6 bases each). The germline V gene encodes CDR1 LGHNA and CDR2 YSLEER. The CDR3 loop spans 18 amino acids. Deletions cut 0 bases from V and 3 bases from J, with 17 bases between. For the CDR3, the DNA is TGCGCCAGCAGCCAAGAGTGGGTAGGGGGAGGTCACACCGGGGAGCTGTTTTTT. Translation gives CASSQEWVGGGHTGELFF.

Only a few counts were recorded for this clonotype. The chain has TRBV24-1 and TRBJ2-7; TRBD2 agrees at 8 bases. Germline V CDR1 and CDR2: KGHDR, SFDVKD. V gave up 4 bases and J gave up 8 bases; unmatched junction bases: 6. The length of the CDR3 is 13 residues. For the CDR3, the DNA is TGTGCCACCAGTGACAGCGGGAGTAATAAGCAGTACTTC. Translating it yields CATSDSGSNKQYF.

This clonotype was observed a few times. The chain uses TRBV14 and TRBJ2-7; unclear D gene. Germline V gene data show CDR1 as SGHDN and CDR2 as FVKESK. With 2 bases removed from V and 4 bases from J, the gap between germline ends came to 12 bases. The CDR3 runs 14 residues. CDR3 sequence: CASSQWPRIYEQYF. DNA of the CDR3: TGTGCCAGCAGCCAATGGCCCCGGATTTACGAGCAGTACTTC.

This clonotype was seen repeatedly, ten times or more. The V gene is TRBV12-3 or TRBV12-4, the J gene TRBJ1-1; D is possibly TRBD1 (6 bases). Deletions cut 7 bases from V and 4 bases from J, with 16 bases between. The CDR3 is made up of 14 amino acids. The CDR3 is CASTPGGRRTEAFF. The CDR3 nucleotides read TGTGCCAGCACTCCCGGGGGGCGACGCACTGAAGCTTTCTTT.

This clonotype has more than one count but fewer than ten. The CDR3 DNA follows: TGTGCCAGCGGGTTAGACAGGTACAATGAGCAGTTCTTC. It encodes CASGLDRYNEQFF. This chain joins TRBV27 and TRBJ2-1; D is possibly TRBD1 (6 bases). This CDR3 is built from 13 residues. The germline V gene encodes CDR1 MNHEY and CDR2 SMNVEV (reference sequence). Trimming took 8 bases from V and 4 from J, leaving 12 bases between them.

V and J are TRBV5-8 and TRBJ1-1; tentative D call: TRBD1 (5 bases). The length of the CDR3 is 14 residues. The V gene lost 2 bases and the J gene lost 8 bases, with 16 bases spanning the gap. Germline CDR1 reads SGHTS; CDR2 reads YDEGEE. This chain's CDR3 is CASSFSRVGSEAFF. Here the CDR3 DNA reads TGTGCCAGCAGCTTCTCCAGGGTAGGCTCGGAAGCTTTCTTT.

This chain uses TRBV4-2 with TRBJ2-5; D is perhaps TRBD2 (6 bases). The germline V gene has CDR1 LGHNA and CDR2 YNFKEQ. V dropped 4 bases and J dropped 5 bases, with 14 bases sitting between them. This CDR3 is 14 amino acids long. In DNA form, the CDR3 reads TGTGCCAGCAGCCGTGATCAGGGAGGCGAGACCCAGTACTTC. Translated, it gives CASSRDQGGETQYF.